This entry lists 29 T cell receptor beta chains sequenced from one sample in a study of technical replicates of blood from four donors. Sequencing was performed with immunoSEQ multiplex PCR; in TCRdb, only in-frame clones are kept and a portion is missing. The sample includes 70,000 to 85,000 clones, 97% seen only once; the top ten take 0.15% to 0.2%. Sequenced material: T cells isolated from PBMCs. The receptors shown here come from a human donor in good health.

The rearrangement joins TRBV29-1 to TRBJ2-5, with 7 bases fitting TRBD1. After removal of 3 bases from V and 5 bases from J, the junction contained 9 bases not matched to a gene. The CDR3 totals 14 residues. Germline assignment: CDR1 SQVTM and CDR2 ANQGSEA. The CDR3 DNA reads as TGCAGCGTTGAGGCGGACAGGTATGCGGAGACCCAGTACTTC. Translating gives CSVEADRYAETQYF. Full variable domain (missing parts from reference TRBV29-1 and TRBJ2-5): SAVISQKPSRDICQRGTSLTIQCQVDSQVTMMFWYRQQPGQSLTLIATANQGSEATYESGFVIDKFPISRPNLTFSTLTVSNMSPEDSSIYLCSVEADRYAETQYFGPGTRLLVL.

The rearrangement joins TRBV7-9 to TRBJ1-2; D is undetermined. Per the germline V gene, CDR1 is SEHNR and CDR2 is FQNEAQ (reference sequence). CDR3 length: 14 residues. With 2 bases removed from V and 4 bases from J, the gap between germline ends came to 11 bases. The CDR3 protein is CASSLKAGSYGYTF. In nucleotides, the CDR3 is TGTGCCAGCAGCTTAAAGGCGGGAAGCTATGGCTACACCTTC. Filled out from reference TRBV7-9 and TRBJ1-2, the complete variable domain reads DTGVSQNPRHKITKRGQNVTFRCDPISEHNRLYWYRQTLGQGPEFLTYFQNEAQLEKSRLLSDRFSAERPKGSFSTLEIQRTEQGDSAMYLCASSLKAGSYGYTFGSGTRLTVV.

The chain's CDR3 is CASSLYGLNYEQYF. The CDR3 DNA sequence: TGTGCCAGCAGTTTATACGGACTGAACTACGAGCAGTACTTC. The gene calls are TRBV28 and TRBJ2-7; D is possibly TRBD2 (5 bases). Trimming pared 1 base from V and 3 bases from J, leaving 10 bases between. CDR3 length equals 14 residues. The germline V gene has CDR1 MDHEN and CDR2 SYDVKM.

The chain is built from TRBV6-1 and TRBJ2-3, with 12 positions matching TRBD2. The CDR3 consists of 16 residues. V lost 2 bases, J lost 5 bases, and 5 bases stayed unmatched. In germline, CDR1 is MNHNS, CDR2 SASEGT. The CDR3 DNA reads as TGTGCCAGCAGTGAACCCACTAGCGGGAGGAGAGATACGCAGTATTTT. Residues: CASSEPTSGRRDTQYF.

This chain joins TRBV28 and TRBJ1-2, with a possible D match to TRBD1 (6 bases). Per germline, CDR1 MDHEN and CDR2 SYDVKM. The length of the CDR3 is 12 residues. The V gene lost 5 bases and the J gene lost 5 bases, with 9 bases spanning the gap. The CDR3 loop is CASSNQGYGYTF. In nucleotides, the CDR3 is TGTGCCAGCAGTAATCAGGGGTATGGCTACACCTTC.

The genes are TRBV29-1 and TRBJ1-2; D remains ambiguous. V lost 6 bases, J lost 4 bases, and 15 bases lay in between. The germline CDR1 and CDR2 sequences are SQVTM and ANQGSEA. The CDR3 contains 13 residues. The CDR3 loop is CSVEGQRAYGYTF. CDR3 bases: TGCAGCGTGGAGGGTCAGCGAGCCTATGGCTACACCTTC.

The chain combines TRBV9 with TRBJ1-4, with D possibly matching TRBD1 (5 bases). The CDR3 totals 16 residues. Germline CDR1 reads SGDLS; CDR2 reads YYNGEE. V was cut by 4 bases and J by 5 bases, with 18 bases left in between. CDR3 amino acids: CASSPSGGKGNEKLFF. The CDR3 nucleotides are TGTGCCAGCAGCCCCAGTGGGGGGAAGGGAAATGAAAAACTGTTTTTT.

The V and J genes are TRBV7-2 and TRBJ2-6; the D is unclear. Trimming pared 1 base from V and 0 bases from J, leaving 4 bases between. Germline values: CDR1 SGHTA, CDR2 FQGNSA. The CDR3 length is 15 residues. The CDR3 reads CASSLEPSGANVLTF. In DNA form, the CDR3 reads TGTGCCAGCAGCTTAGAGCCCTCTGGGGCCAACGTCCTGACTTTC.

CDR3: CASSLGKGARGTDTQYF. The CDR3 DNA is TGTGCCAGCAGCTTAGGGAAGGGGGCTCGGGGAACAGATACGCAGTATTTT. The chain is built from TRBV7-9 and TRBJ2-3, with 7 nucleotides matching TRBD1. The CDR3 sequence is 17 residues long. Germline assignment: CDR1 SEHNR and CDR2 FQNEAQ (reference sequence). Losses at the gene ends were 1 base for V and 3 bases for J; bases not matched to a gene: 10.

CDR3 sequence: CASSQANSHTYEQYF. In DNA, the CDR3 is TGCGCCAGCAGCCAAGCCAACAGCCATACCTACGAGCAGTACTTC. The chain links TRBV4-1 to TRBJ2-7; D remains ambiguous. The CDR3 extends over 15 amino acids. Trimming pared 1 base from V and 2 bases from J, leaving 12 bases between. Germline CDR1 MGHRA, CDR2 YSYEKL.

The rearrangement uses TRBV11-2 and TRBJ2-1, with D possibly matching TRBD1 (5 bases). V dropped 0 bases and J dropped 2 bases, with 20 bases sitting between them. Germline loops: CDR1 SGHAT, CDR2 FQNNGV. The CDR3 covers 19 residues. This chain's CDR3 is CASSLDLRLGVQTYNEQFF. The DNA of the CDR3 is TGTGCCAGCAGCTTAGATCTTAGGTTAGGGGTTCAGACCTACAATGAGCAGTTCTTC.

The genes are TRBV6-5 and TRBJ1-2, with D perhaps matching TRBD1 (5 bases). V lost 2 bases and J lost 4, with 17 bases in between. This CDR3 spans 16 amino acids. Germline loops: CDR1 MNHEY, CDR2 SVGAGI. The CDR3 here is CASSYTPLQDSYGYTF. DNA for the CDR3: TGTGCCAGCAGTTACACCCCCCTACAGGATTCCTATGGCTACACCTTC.

The V call is TRBV5-5, the J call TRBJ2-3; D possibly corresponds to TRBD2 (5 bases). CDR1 is SGHKS, CDR2 YYEKEE, per germline (reference sequence). V dropped 1 base and J dropped 5 bases, with 5 bases sitting between them. The CDR3 covers 12 residues. The chain's CDR3 is CASSLRGDTQYF. The CDR3 coding sequence is TGTGCCAGCAGCTTGCGGGGAGATACGCAGTATTTT.

V is TRBV13 and J is TRBJ2-5, with D tentatively TRBD2 (5 bases). CDR1 PRHDT and CDR2 FYEKMQ come from the germline V gene (reference sequence). V lost 8 bases to trimming and J lost 5 bases, with 15 bases between them. CDR3 length equals 13 residues. The CDR3: CASGERRGETQYF. CDR3 DNA: TGTGCCAGCGGGGAGAGAAGAGGCGAGACCCAGTACTTC.

V and J are TRBV29-1 and TRBJ2-5; D gene ambiguous. V lost 4 bases and J 4 bases, leaving 13 bases between the germline ends. The CDR3 has 13 residues. Germline V lookup: CDR1 SQVTM, CDR2 ANQGSEA. The CDR3 loop is CSVAQPGGETQYF. In DNA form, the CDR3 reads TGCAGCGTTGCGCAGCCCGGCGGAGAGACCCAGTACTTC.

V gene TRBV19 combines with J gene TRBJ1-1; D might be TRBD1 (6 bases). Looked up from germline, CDR1 is LNHDA and CDR2 is SQIVND (reference sequence). Trimming took 5 bases from V and 6 from J, leaving 10 bases between them. The CDR3 sequence is 12 residues long. The CDR3 region has the DNA TGTGCCAGTAGTCCTTGGACAGCTGAAGCTTTCTTT. It is translated as CASSPWTAEAFF.

This chain uses TRBV7-8 with TRBJ2-7; tentatively, D is TRBD2 (5 bases). The V and J ends lost 1 base and 1 base respectively, with 8 bases between them. The CDR3 contains 14 residues. CDR1 is SGHVS, CDR2 FQNEAQ, per germline. CDR3 sequence: CASSLGERSYEQYF. In DNA, the CDR3 is TGTGCCAGCAGCTTAGGAGAGCGGTCCTACGAGCAGTACTTC.

V is TRBV19 and J is TRBJ2-1; 8 bases line up with TRBD2. V lost 7 bases, J lost 10 bases, and 9 bases stayed unmatched. This CDR3 spans 13 amino acids. Germline assignment: CDR1 LNHDA and CDR2 SQIVND (reference sequence). The CDR3, as DNA: TGTGCCAGTAAAGCGGGGGAATTCGGGGAGCAGTTCTTC. It is translated as CASKAGEFGEQFF.

The chain recombines TRBV5-8 with TRBJ2-1; no firm D call. CDR1 is SGHTS and CDR2 is YDEGEE in the germline V gene. This CDR3 spans 12 amino acids. V lost 5 bases and J lost 0, with 3 bases in between. The CDR3 spells CASSHSYNEQFF. CDR3 bases: TGTGCCAGCAGTCACTCCTACAATGAGCAGTTCTTC.

This sequence joins TRBV7-9 and TRBJ1-4, with D unclear. Germline V gene sequence: CDR1 SEHNR, CDR2 FQNEAQ (reference sequence). CDR3 size: 13 residues. Trimming left V 3 bases short and J 6 bases short, with 8 bases between. Written as DNA, the CDR3 is TGTGCCAGCAGCTTCCCCGGGTATGAAAAACTGTTTTTT. Protein: CASSFPGYEKLFF.

This chain links TRBV5-1 with TRBJ2-6; D is unclear. CDR3 length: 16 residues. The V and J ends lost 0 bases and 0 bases respectively, with 7 bases between them. Germline V lookup: CDR1 SGHRS, CDR2 YFSETQ. CDR3 amino acids: CASSLDRSSGANVLTF. In DNA form, the CDR3 reads TGCGCCAGCAGCTTGGACCGGAGCTCTGGGGCCAACGTCCTGACTTTC.

The gene calls are TRBV2 and TRBJ2-7; D ambiguous. CDR3 length equals 13 residues. Germline assignment: CDR1 SNHLY and CDR2 FYNNEI. V lost 3 bases to trimming and J lost 1 base, with 7 bases between them. CDR3 nucleotide sequence: TGTGCCAGCAGTGATTGGCAGTCCTACGAGCAGTACTTC. It specifies CASSDWQSYEQYF.

The CDR3 bases are TGTGCCACAAATACACCCGGGACTACGCGAACAGATACGCAGTATTTT. Its protein product is CATNTPGTTRTDTQYF. The chain uses TRBV5-4 and TRBJ2-3; TRBD2 aligns across 7 bases. The germline CDR1 and CDR2 sequences are SGHNT and YYREEE (reference sequence). The junction had 16 bases not matched to a gene; V was cut back by 9 bases and J by 3 bases. The CDR3 sequence is 16 residues long.

The chain has TRBV19 and TRBJ2-7; 7 bases fit TRBD1. Germline V lookup: CDR1 LNHDA, CDR2 SQIVND (reference sequence). The CDR3 covers 14 residues. The ends lost 5 bases at V and 3 bases at J; junction bases unmatched: 7. In DNA, the CDR3 is TGTGCCAGTAGTTTCGGGACAGAGGTCTACGAGCAGTACTTC. Translated, it gives CASSFGTEVYEQYF.

The chain uses TRBV5-1 and TRBJ2-5; D call uncertain. The germline gives CDR1 SGHRS, CDR2 YFSETQ. Trimming stripped 6 bases from V and 4 bases from J, with 16 bases between. The CDR3 consists of 14 residues. CDR3 residues: CASTLGGSGETQYF. The CDR3 nucleotides are TGCGCCAGCACTCTTGGTGGGTCAGGAGAGACCCAGTACTTC.

This rearrangement joins TRBV6-4 to TRBJ2-2, with a weak D call TRBD2 (6 bases). Germline V gene lookup returns CDR1 MRHNA and CDR2 SNTAGT. This CDR3 comprises 16 residues. V was trimmed by 6 bases and J by 0 bases, leaving 14 bases between them. In DNA form, the CDR3 reads TGTGCCAGCAGCCTCTGGAGGGCATCGAACACCGGGGAGCTGTTTTTT. Protein product: CASSLWRASNTGELFF.

The chain carries TRBV6-5 and TRBJ2-2, with TRBD1 matching over 9 bases. The CDR3 loop spans 15 amino acids. Losses at the gene ends were 5 bases for V and 5 bases for J; bases not matched to a gene: 6. Germline loops: CDR1 MNHEY, CDR2 SVGAGI. The DNA of the CDR3 is TGTGCCAGCAGTCACGGGACAGGGCGAACCGGGGAGCTGTTTTTT. Translation: CASSHGTGRTGELFF.

V gene TRBV30 combines with J gene TRBJ2-3; 10 bases are shared with TRBD2. CDR3 length: 15 residues. CDR1 and CDR2 from the germline V gene are GTSNPN and SVGIG (reference sequence). With 3 bases clipped from V and 9 bases from J, the junction kept 12 bases outside the gene matches. CDR3 bases: TGTGCCTGGAGCTCGGCGAGCGGGGGGGCCGGGACGCAGTATTTT. Its translation: CAWSSASGGAGTQYF.

V is TRBV15 and J is TRBJ1-3; 8 bases fit TRBD1. J was trimmed by 1 base and V by 3 bases; bases with no gene match: 14. The CDR3 is 19 amino acids. Germline lookup yields CDR1 LNHNV and CDR2 YYDKDF (reference sequence). CDR3 DNA: TGTGCCACCAGCAGCTGGGGGACAGGCAGATCCCTATCTGGAAACACCATATATTTT. Encoded protein: CATSSWGTGRSLSGNTIYF.